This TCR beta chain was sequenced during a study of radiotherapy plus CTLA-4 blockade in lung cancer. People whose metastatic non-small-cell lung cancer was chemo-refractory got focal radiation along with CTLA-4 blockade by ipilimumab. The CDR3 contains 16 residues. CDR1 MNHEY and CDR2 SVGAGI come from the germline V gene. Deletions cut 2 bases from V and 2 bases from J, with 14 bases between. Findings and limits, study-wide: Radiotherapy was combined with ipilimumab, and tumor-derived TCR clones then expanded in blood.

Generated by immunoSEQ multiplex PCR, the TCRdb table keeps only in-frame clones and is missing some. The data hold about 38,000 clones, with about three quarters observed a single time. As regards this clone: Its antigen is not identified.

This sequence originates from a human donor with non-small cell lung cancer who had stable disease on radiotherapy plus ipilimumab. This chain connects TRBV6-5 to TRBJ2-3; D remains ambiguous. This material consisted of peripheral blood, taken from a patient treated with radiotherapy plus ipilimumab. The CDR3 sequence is CASSYRPTADTDTQYF. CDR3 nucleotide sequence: TGTGCCAGCAGTTACCGCCCCACAGCAGACACAGATACGCAGTATTTT.